These 31 T cell receptor beta chains share one sample of origin, sequenced in a study of graft-versus-host responses after intestinal transplantation. Here immunoSEQ multiplex PCR was the method, and the copy in TCRdb shows in-frame clones only, minus some. The sample consists of 49,000 or so clones, 85% to 95% of them appearing once. This specimen was PBMCs, taken 750 to 800 days after a first intestinal transplant, on the day of a second. The receptors originated from a human patient who received an intestinal transplant, so some T cells may come from the graft donor.

The V and J genes are TRBV6-4 and TRBJ2-2; D gene uncertain. This CDR3 comprises 15 residues. Germline V gene data show CDR1 as MRHNA and CDR2 as SNTAGT. Trimming pared 0 bases from V and 2 bases from J, leaving 7 bases between. The CDR3 region is CASSDSTTNTGELFF. The CDR3 DNA reads TGTGCCAGCAGTGACTCGACAACAAACACCGGGGAGCTGTTTTTT.

The chain carries TRBV7-9 and TRBJ1-2, with a possible D match to TRBD1 (6 bases). The germline CDR1 and CDR2 sequences are SEHNR and FQNEAQ (reference sequence). This CDR3 spans 13 amino acids. Deletions cut 3 bases from V and 7 bases from J, with 12 bases between. The CDR3 here is CASSFGTPGGYTF. In nucleotides, the CDR3 is TGTGCCAGCAGCTTCGGGACACCTGGTGGCTACACCTTC.

This chain connects TRBV27 to TRBJ2-3; the D call may be TRBD1 or TRBD2 (6 bases each). Per the germline V gene, CDR1 is MNHEY and CDR2 is SMNVEV (reference sequence). This CDR3 contains 15 residues. The germline V and J ends were trimmed by 7 bases and 4 bases, with 18 bases remaining between them. In DNA form, the CDR3 reads TGTGCCAGCAACATAATAGGGGGGCCCTCAGATACGCAGTATTTT. Its translation is CASNIIGGPSDTQYF.

V is TRBV5-1 and J is TRBJ1-2, with 9 bases identical to TRBD1. The V and J ends lost 4 bases and 5 bases, in that order; junction bases with no gene match: 3. This CDR3 region has 13 residues. Germline CDR1 and CDR2: SGHRS and YFSETQ. CDR3 DNA sequence: TGCGCCAGCAGCCGGGACAGGGTTTATGGCTACACCTTC. Amino acid sequence: CASSRDRVYGYTF.

J is TRBJ1-5 and V is TRBV5-1; D is possibly TRBD1 (5 bases). Germline assignment: CDR1 SGHRS and CDR2 YFSETQ. Trimming removed 0 bases at V and 9 bases at J, with 10 bases between. This CDR3 has 13 amino acids. In nucleotides, the CDR3 is TGCGCCAGCAGCTTGGGGGATGGGGGGCCCCAGCATTTT. This encodes CASSLGDGGPQHF.

The chain employs TRBV7-8 and TRBJ1-5; D is ambiguous. The CDR3 is 14 residues long. Trimming took 5 bases from V and 3 from J, leaving 11 bases between them. In germline, CDR1 is SGHVS, CDR2 FQNEAQ. DNA for the CDR3: TGTGCCAGCAGCCCCGACCGGACCAATCAGCCCCAGCATTTT. Amino acids: CASSPDRTNQPQHF.

The chain carries TRBV27 and TRBJ2-1; D remains ambiguous. This CDR3 comprises 18 residues. The V gene's germline CDR1 is MNHEY and CDR2 SMNVEV (reference sequence). V was cut by 7 bases and J by 0 bases, with 22 bases left in between. Here the CDR3 reads CASTPSPHDGSSYNEQFF. CDR3 DNA sequence: TGTGCCAGCACCCCATCTCCTCATGACGGTAGCTCCTACAATGAGCAGTTCTTC.

On this clone itself: The junction does not match germline at one end; this may be a read error. The J gene is TRBJ2-5, the V gene TRBV5-8; either TRBD1 or TRBD2 may fit D (5 bases each). This CDR3 is built from 15 residues. Per germline, CDR1 SGHTS and CDR2 YDEGEE. CDR3 loop: CASTLGQGPVKTQYF. The CDR3 region has the DNA TGTGCCAGCACCTTGGGGCAGGGACCTGTGAAGACCCAGTACTTC.

The chain combines TRBV6-1 with TRBJ2-2, with TRBD2 matching over 13 bases. The CDR3 has 16 residues. Germline-derived CDR1 and CDR2 are MNHNS and SASEGT. V was clipped by 4 bases and J by 7 bases; unmatched bases: 6. The CDR3 reads CASSVLAGGPNGELFF. In nucleotides, the CDR3 is TGTGCCAGCAGTGTACTAGCGGGAGGGCCGAACGGGGAGCTGTTTTTT.

The chain has TRBV30 and TRBJ1-4; D is unclear. This CDR3 comprises 12 residues. V lost 3 bases and J 2 bases, leaving 4 bases between the germline ends. Germline V gives CDR1 GTSNPN, CDR2 SVGIG (reference sequence). The CDR3 nucleotides are TGTGCCTGGAGGGGTACTAATGAAAAACTGTTTTTT. This translates into CAWRGTNEKLFF.

This rearrangement joins TRBV30 to TRBJ1-4, with 9 bases aligning to TRBD1. J gave up 5 bases and V 2 bases, and 6 bases lay outside the gene matches. The CDR3 runs to 15 residues. Germline loops: CDR1 GTSNPN, CDR2 SVGIG (reference sequence). For the CDR3, the DNA is TGTGCCTGGAGTCTCCAGGGACAGGGAAATGAAAAACTGTTTTTT. Amino acids: CAWSLQGQGNEKLFF.

This chain joins TRBV27 and TRBJ1-3; 7 bases line up with TRBD1. Trimming at V came to 5 bases and at J to 0 bases, leaving 7 bases not matched to a gene. From germline, CDR1 is MNHEY and CDR2 SMNVEV (reference sequence). The CDR3 length is 16 residues. For the CDR3, the DNA is TGTGCCAGCAGTCCCAGACAGGGCCTCTCTGGAAACACCATATATTTT. It is translated as CASSPRQGLSGNTIYF.

This chain connects TRBV18 to TRBJ2-2, with TRBD2 matching 12 bases. Per germline, CDR1 KGHSH and CDR2 LQKENI. J gave up 4 bases and V 1 base, and 4 bases lay outside the gene matches. This CDR3 comprises 17 residues. The CDR3 reads CASSPQLAGGSTGELFF. CDR3 in DNA: TGTGCCAGCTCACCACAACTAGCGGGAGGTAGCACCGGGGAGCTGTTTTTT.

This chain joins TRBV29-1 and TRBJ2-1; a possible D gene is TRBD2 (5 bases). The CDR3 covers 13 residues. Per the germline V gene, CDR1 is SQVTM and CDR2 is ANQGSEA. Trimming took 5 bases from V and 7 from J, leaving 15 bases between them. CDR3 region: CSVRGGALNEQFF. The CDR3, as DNA: TGCAGCGTTCGGGGTGGAGCCTTGAATGAGCAGTTCTTC.

This chain links TRBV28 with TRBJ2-2, with 11 bases aligning to TRBD1. The J segment lost 4 bases and the V segment lost 4 bases, leaving 11 bases of the junction unmatched. The CDR3 extends over 18 amino acids. The V gene's germline CDR1 is MDHEN and CDR2 SYDVKM. The CDR3 loop reads CASSSWTGGAGSTGELFF. CDR3 bases: TGTGCCAGCAGTTCCTGGACAGGGGGCGCAGGAAGCACCGGGGAGCTGTTTTTT.

The rearrangement uses TRBV15 and TRBJ1-1, with TRBD1 identical over 9 bases. Germline CDR1 reads LNHNV; CDR2 reads YYDKDF (reference sequence). The CDR3 has 18 amino acids. With V trimmed by 2 bases and J by 4 bases, 14 bases remained unmatched. The CDR3 coding sequence is TGTGCCACCAGCAGAACAGGGGGCGGGATTTTACGTACCACTGAAGCTTTCTTT. Amino acids: CATSRTGGGILRTTEAFF. The full variable domain, rest sourced from reference TRBV15 and TRBJ1-1, is DAMVIQNPRYQVTQFGKPVTLSCSQTLNHNVMYWYQQKSSQAPKLLFHYYDKDFNNEADTPDNFQSRRPNTSFCFLDIRSPGLGDTAMYLCATSRTGGGILRTTEAFFGQGTRLTVV.

This rearrangement joins TRBV19 to TRBJ2-1, with 9 bases matching TRBD2. Trimming removed 7 bases from V and 1 base from J; junction bases left unmatched: 5. Germline values: CDR1 LNHDA, CDR2 SQIVND (reference sequence). The length of the CDR3 is 15 residues. The CDR3 nucleotides read TGTGCCAGTACACTGACTAGCGGATCCTACAATGAGCAGTTCTTC. Residues: CASTLTSGSYNEQFF.

J is TRBJ1-1 and V is TRBV6-5; D not certain. V was trimmed by 2 bases and J by 4 bases, leaving 14 bases between them. The CDR3 is 15 residues long. Germline assignment: CDR1 MNHEY and CDR2 SVGAGI. CDR3 sequence: CASSYGVSDLTEAFF. The CDR3 region has the DNA TGTGCCAGCAGTTACGGGGTCAGCGATCTCACTGAAGCTTTCTTT.

The rearrangement joins TRBV5-1 to TRBJ2-7; maybe TRBD1 (6 bases). The CDR3 extends over 13 amino acids. The V end lost 10 bases, the J end lost 6 bases, and 20 bases lay between the germline ends. Germline V gene lookup returns CDR1 SGHRS and CDR2 YFSETQ. The CDR3 loop reads CAGYPQGLLEQYF. The CDR3 DNA reads as TGCGCCGGCTACCCCCAGGGGCTACTCGAGCAGTACTTC. Full variable domain (missing parts from reference TRBV5-1 and TRBJ2-7): KAGVTQTPRYLIKTRGQQVTLSCSPISGHRSVSWYQQTPGQGLQFLFEYFSETQRNKGNFPGRFSGRQFSNSRSEMNVSTLELGDSALYLCAGYPQGLLEQYFGPGTRLTVT.

V gene TRBV5-8 combines with J gene TRBJ2-5; no reliable D call. With 4 bases removed from V and 1 base from J, the gap between germline ends came to 17 bases. This CDR3 has 16 residues. CDR1 and CDR2 from the germline V gene are SGHTS and YDEGEE. DNA of the CDR3: TGTGCCAGCAGCGTTGGCGATAAAGCCCCCCAAGAGACCCAGTACTTC. It yields the protein CASSVGDKAPQETQYF.

This chain joins TRBV15 and TRBJ2-3, with no clear D. This CDR3 has 14 residues. V shed 0 bases and J shed 4 bases, with 8 bases lying between them. Germline CDR1 is LNHNV and CDR2 is YYDKDF (reference sequence). The chain's CDR3 is CATSRESASDTQYF. CDR3 nucleotides: TGTGCCACCAGCAGAGAGTCGGCATCAGATACGCAGTATTTT. The variable domain in full, with the rest retrieved from reference TRBV15 and TRBJ2-3, is DAMVIQNPRYQVTQFGKPVTLSCSQTLNHNVMYWYQQKSSQAPKLLFHYYDKDFNNEADTPDNFQSRRPNTSFCFLDIRSPGLGDTAMYLCATSRESASDTQYFGPGTRLTVL.

The chain couples TRBV27 to TRBJ2-7; 7 bases line up with TRBD1. J lost 2 bases, V lost 6 bases, and 4 bases had no gene match. The CDR3 length is 13 residues. Germline loops: CDR1 MNHEY, CDR2 SMNVEV (reference sequence). The CDR3 here is CASRRTGAYEQYF. The CDR3 DNA sequence: TGTGCCAGCAGAAGGACAGGAGCCTACGAGCAGTACTTC.

The gene calls are TRBV28 and TRBJ1-1; tentatively, D is TRBD1 (6 bases). V was clipped by 5 bases and J by 7 bases, with 17 bases between them. Germline-derived CDR1 and CDR2 are MDHEN and SYDVKM. There are 14 residues in the CDR3. CDR3 sequence reads: CASSPWSAGDEAFF. The CDR3 DNA is TGTGCCAGCAGTCCCTGGAGCGCAGGGGATGAAGCTTTCTTT.

The chain carries TRBV19 and TRBJ2-7; 10 nucleotides agree with TRBD1. There are 14 residues in the CDR3. Unmatched junction bases numbered 6, after V lost 5 bases and J lost 5 bases. Germline V gene lookup returns CDR1 LNHDA and CDR2 SQIVND (reference sequence). The CDR3 loop is CASSFGQGGDEQYF. CDR3 DNA sequence: TGTGCCAGTAGTTTCGGACAGGGGGGCGACGAGCAGTACTTC.

This chain connects TRBV30 to TRBJ2-3; D might be TRBD2 (6 bases). The germline V gene encodes CDR1 GTSNPN and CDR2 SVGIG (reference sequence). This CDR3 spans 14 amino acids. V lost 3 bases and J lost 4, with 14 bases in between. CDR3 amino acids: CAWRPSGSADTQYF. In nucleotides, the CDR3 is TGTGCCTGGAGACCCTCCGGGAGTGCAGATACGCAGTATTTT. Combining the CDR3 with reference TRBV30 and TRBJ2-3 gives the whole variable domain SQTIHQWPATLVQPVGSPLSLECTVEGTSNPNLYWYRQAAGRGLQLLFYSVGIGQISSEVPQNLSASRPQDRQFILSSKKLLLSDSGFYLCAWRPSGSADTQYFGPGTRLTVL.

V is TRBV5-1 and J is TRBJ2-1, with 10 nucleotides matching TRBD2. J gave up 7 bases and V 1 base, and 5 bases lay outside the gene matches. CDR1 and CDR2 from the germline V gene are SGHRS and YFSETQ. This CDR3 has 15 amino acids. For the CDR3, the DNA is TGCGCCAGCAGCTTGTCGACTAGCGGGTCGAATGAGCAGTTCTTC. It encodes CASSLSTSGSNEQFF.

The chain links TRBV15 to TRBJ2-5, with a possible D match to TRBD1 (5 bases). Germline CDR1 LNHNV, CDR2 YYDKDF (reference sequence). This CDR3 spans 14 amino acids. Trimming shortened V by 0 bases and J by 5 bases, and 10 bases separated the two germline ends. CDR3 nucleotide sequence: TGTGCCACCAGCAGAGATCATGGGGCGGAGACCCAGTACTTC. It yields the protein CATSRDHGAETQYF.

J is TRBJ2-7 and V is TRBV7-9; the match to TRBD1 covers 9 bases. This CDR3 is 15 amino acids long. After removal of 2 bases from V and 2 bases from J, the junction contained 4 bases not matched to a gene. Per the germline V gene, CDR1 is SEHNR and CDR2 is FQNEAQ (reference sequence). This CDR3 is CASSLQGDRAYEQYF. CDR3 DNA sequence: TGTGCCAGCAGCTTACAGGGGGACAGGGCCTACGAGCAGTACTTC.

The chain links TRBV19 to TRBJ1-1; a possible D gene is TRBD1 (5 bases). CDR3 length: 13 amino acids. Trimming removed 3 bases at V and 4 bases at J, with 9 bases between. CDR1 and CDR2 from the germline V gene are LNHDA and SQIVND (reference sequence). CDR3 DNA sequence: TGTGCCAGTAGTATTTGGGGGAGCACTGAAGCTTTCTTT. This codes for CASSIWGSTEAFF. The full variable domain, in which reference TRBV19 and TRBJ1-1 provide the parts outside the CDR3, is DGGITQSPKYLFRKEGQNVTLSCEQNLNHDAMYWYRQDPGQGLRLIYYSQIVNDFQKGDIAEGYSVSREKKESFPLTVTSAQKNPTAFYLCASSIWGSTEAFFGQGTRLTVV.

The rearrangement uses TRBV10-3 and TRBJ1-5; D is unresolved. The CDR3 sequence is 13 residues long. The germline gives CDR1 ENHRY, CDR2 SYGVKD. Deletions cut 7 bases from V and 3 bases from J, with 10 bases between. CDR3 in DNA: TGTGCCATCAATGAAGACCTCAATCAGCCCCAGCATTTT. Its protein is CAINEDLNQPQHF.

The chain joins TRBV4-2 to TRBJ1-2, with TRBD1 as a possible D gene (5 bases). This CDR3 spans 14 amino acids. Trimming stripped 2 bases from V and 4 bases from J, with 11 bases between. Germline V gene lookup returns CDR1 LGHNA and CDR2 YNFKEQ. In DNA, the CDR3 is TGTGCCAGCAGCCAATCAAGGGGTCCCTATGGCTACACCTTC. Encoded protein: CASSQSRGPYGYTF.